This T cell receptor (beta chain) was obtained from a study of T-cell memory formation after mild COVID-19. Overall study context: The TCR clusters were mostly specific to one donor. Study-level results: Some clones that responded were present in memory (sampled pre-infection), which suggests cross-reactive memory joined.

TCRdb redid the calling of the 5' RACE reads with MiXCR, one entry per CDR3 protein. This table has roughly 370,000 distinct CDR3 sequences, 16% appearing once. This clonotype was observed a few times. Its antigen remains unidentified. The CDR3 is 13 amino acids. Trimming stripped 6 bases from V and 4 bases from J, with 13 bases between. The germline V gene encodes CDR1 MNHEY and CDR2 SVGAGI. This chain connects TRBV6-5 to TRBJ2-7; D is undetermined. The TCR comes from a man between 18 and 29 years old who had mild COVID-19 (a few samples of this study predate the infection). Cell type and time point are not known. Sequences were obtained from PBMCs or a T cell subset sorted from them (not recorded which). CDR3 sequence (DNA): TGTGCCAGCAGACGGATAAGCGAGTACGAGCAGTACTTC. Translating gives CASRRISEYEQYF.